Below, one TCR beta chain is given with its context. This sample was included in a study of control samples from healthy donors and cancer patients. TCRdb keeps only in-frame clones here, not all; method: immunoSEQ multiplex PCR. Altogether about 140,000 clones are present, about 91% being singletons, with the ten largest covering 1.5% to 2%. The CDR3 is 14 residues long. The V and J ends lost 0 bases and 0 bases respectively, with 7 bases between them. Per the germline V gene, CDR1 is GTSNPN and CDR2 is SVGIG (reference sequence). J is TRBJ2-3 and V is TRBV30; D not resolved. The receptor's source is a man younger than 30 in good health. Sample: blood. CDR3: CAWSVVGSTDTQYF. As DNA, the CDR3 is TGTGCCTGGAGTGTTGTGGGGAGCACAGATACGCAGTATTTT.